This paragraph reports one TCR beta chain. The data originate from a study of blood T cell repertoires in COVID-19. Study-level information: Samples came from the United States, Italy and Spain, spanning acute and convalescent COVID-19. The cDNA or gDNA used as material had been derived from T cells, B-cell-depleted T cells, or PBMCs.

The CDR3 consists of 15 residues. V shed 0 bases, J shed 5 bases, and the junction held 4 bases outside the gene matches. CDR1 SGDLS and CDR2 YYNGEE come from the germline V gene. In the original analysis: Cell counts per sample came from amplifying reference gene primers. Measured with immunoSEQ multiplex PCR; TCRdb has only the in-frame clones, and not every one. D and trimming come from the DNA, and the V and J calls and clone size come from that table. The table shows over 150,000 clones, with more than 65% occurring only once. The sample consisted of peripheral blood. The receptor was isolated from a human donor in a cohort sampled during active COVID-19. This chain joins TRBV9 and TRBJ2-5; 10 nucleotides agree with TRBD2. The CDR3 DNA reads TGTGCCAGCAGCGTAGAGGTTAGCGGGAGGGAGACCCAGTACTTC. As protein: CASSVEVSGRETQYF.